This T cell receptor beta chain was found in a study of Ad26.COV2.S vaccination and SARS-CoV-2 variants. This table comes from immunoSEQ multiplex PCR, and its TCRdb copy is limited to in-frame clones, with some not included. Here the sample spans about 350,000 clones, around 88% being singletons. Treatment: about 20 received Ad26.COV2.S at low or high dose, single or two shots; about 5 received placebo; per-sample allocation not given. Samples came from day 63 after the first vaccine or placebo injection. Comments on this clone: Its target is not known.

V lost 2 bases, J lost 3 bases, and 12 bases stayed unmatched. CDR3 size: 18 residues. CDR1 and CDR2 from the germline V gene are SGHTA and FQGTGA. Study-wide results and caveats: Measurement of non-spike TCR breadth gave similar results in vaccine and placebo recipients.

The TCR originated in a person aged 18 to 65 who received the Ad26.COV2.S COVID-19 vaccine or a placebo. V gene TRBV7-3 combines with J gene TRBJ2-3; 9 nucleotides match TRBD2. The sample here was peripheral blood, taken in a trial of Ad26.COV2.S vaccine versus placebo. CDR3 protein: CASSLGASGIGRTDTQYF. CDR3 coding DNA: TGTGCCAGCAGCTTAGGAGCTAGCGGGATTGGTCGGACAGATACGCAGTATTTT.